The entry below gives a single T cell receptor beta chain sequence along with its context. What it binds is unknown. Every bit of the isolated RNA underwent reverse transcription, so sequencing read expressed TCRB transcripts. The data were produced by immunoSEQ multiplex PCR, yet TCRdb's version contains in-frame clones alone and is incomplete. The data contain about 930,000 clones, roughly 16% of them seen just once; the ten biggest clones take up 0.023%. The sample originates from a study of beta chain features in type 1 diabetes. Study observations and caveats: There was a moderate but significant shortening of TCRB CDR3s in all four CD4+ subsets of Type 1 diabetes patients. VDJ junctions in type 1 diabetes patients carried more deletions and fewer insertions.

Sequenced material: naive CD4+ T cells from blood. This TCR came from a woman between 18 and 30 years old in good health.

The CDR3 nucleotides are TGTGCCAGCAGTCTGGTCTCTGGGGCCAACGTCCTGACTTTC. This gives the protein CASSLVSGANVLTF. The rearrangement joins TRBV28 to TRBJ2-6, with no clear D. Trimming took off 5 bases at V and 0 bases at J, with 5 bases between the two ends. CDR3 size: 14 residues. CDR1 and CDR2 (germline): MDHEN, SYDVKM.